Following are 8 T cell receptor beta chains from one sample sequenced in a study of T cell changes during pregnancy in multiple sclerosis. Data came from immunoSEQ multiplex PCR; TCRdb stores just in-frame clones and leaves some out. Of 30,000 to 40,000 clones listed, around 93% are singletons. The material was CD4+ T cells from peripheral blood mononuclear cells, obtained in the second trimester of pregnancy. These receptors originate from a female donor with multiple sclerosis, enrolled in a pregnancy study.

This sequence joins TRBV28 and TRBJ2-7; weak D call: TRBD2 (6 bases). This CDR3 spans 18 amino acids. Germline values: CDR1 MDHEN, CDR2 SYDVKM. V was shortened by 6 bases and J by 2 bases, with 26 bases between the two germline ends. The CDR3 region has the DNA TGTGCCAGCAGGGGCAGCCAGGGTGGGGGACTCAGTCCCTACGAGCAGTACTTC. Amino acid sequence: CASRGSQGGGLSPYEQYF.

The chain couples TRBV18 to TRBJ2-7; D possibly corresponds to TRBD2 (6 bases). V was cut by 1 base and J by 6 bases, with 19 bases left in between. The CDR3 totals 16 residues. In germline, CDR1 is KGHSH, CDR2 LQKENI. CDR3 amino acids: CASSPLTGGKGGEQYF. DNA of the CDR3: TGTGCCAGCTCACCACTTACCGGGGGAAAAGGAGGCGAGCAGTACTTC.

The chain carries TRBV7-9 and TRBJ2-3; TRBD1 is a possible D gene (6 bases). Germline V lookup: CDR1 SEHNR, CDR2 FQNEAQ (reference sequence). V gave up 5 bases and J gave up 2 bases, with 14 bases separating them. This CDR3 is built from 15 residues. CDR3 residues: CASSTGFIITDTQYF. The CDR3 coding sequence is TGTGCCAGCAGCACAGGGTTCATTATCACAGATACGCAGTATTTT.

The CDR3 spells CASSQIDMGLSYNSPLHF. The CDR3 region has the DNA TGCGCCAGCAGCCAGATCGATATGGGACTGAGCTATAATTCACCCCTCCACTTT. This chain links TRBV4-1 with TRBJ1-6; possibly TRBD1 for D (5 bases). CDR3 length equals 18 residues. Trimming shortened V by 3 bases and J by 3 bases, and 18 bases separated the two germline ends. Per the germline V gene, CDR1 is MGHRA and CDR2 is YSYEKL.

The chain has TRBV27 and TRBJ2-7; D is unclear. With 4 bases removed from V and 3 bases from J, the gap between germline ends came to 4 bases. Germline lookup yields CDR1 MNHEY and CDR2 SMNVEV (reference sequence). The CDR3 loop spans 11 amino acids. CDR3 sequence reads: CASSSLYEQYF. The CDR3 nucleotides read TGTGCCAGCAGTTCCCTCTACGAGCAGTACTTC.

This chain joins TRBV5-6 and TRBJ2-1; D not resolved. Germline loops: CDR1 SGHDT, CDR2 YYEEEE. The CDR3 is 11 amino acids. The germline V and J ends were trimmed by 4 bases and 5 bases, with 4 bases remaining between them. The CDR3 DNA reads TGTGCCAGCAGCCTTGACAATGAGCAGTTCTTC. Its translation is CASSLDNEQFF.

This clone was seen a single time. This chain connects TRBV7-9 to TRBJ2-7, with TRBD2 as a possible D gene (5 bases). Per germline, CDR1 SEHNR and CDR2 FQNEAQ (reference sequence). The CDR3 spans 14 residues. Trimming removed 0 bases from V and 5 bases from J, with 11 bases in between. Here the CDR3 reads CASSLAGVANEQYF. In DNA, the CDR3 is TGTGCCAGCAGCTTAGCGGGAGTGGCGAACGAGCAGTACTTC.

This clone was observed a single time. The genes are TRBV15 and TRBJ2-1, with a tentative D call TRBD2 (6 bases). V was clipped by 9 bases and J by 0 bases, with 33 bases between them. CDR1 is LNHNV, CDR2 YYDKDF, per germline (reference sequence). The length of the CDR3 is 21 residues. The CDR3 loop reads CATRQASRRGLKPPSYNEQFF. Here the CDR3 DNA reads TGTGCCACTCGTCAGGCCTCTCGACGGGGACTCAAACCACCCTCCTACAATGAGCAGTTCTTC.